The clone carrying this T cell receptor beta chain came up a few times. The antigen remains unidentified. These data are taken from a study of naive and memory T cell subsets. The germline V gene has CDR1 SQVTM and CDR2 ANQGSEA. The CDR3 extends over 12 amino acids. Losses at the gene ends were 1 base for V and 5 bases for J; bases not matched to a gene: 1. General study findings and limits: Over 90% of naive TCR sequences appeared only once, unlike memory subsets. A few larger clonotypes appeared in naive repertoires, especially CD8, possibly memory cells re-expressing CD45RA.

An equimolar mix of two oligonucleotides served as the beta constant-region primer for TRBC1 and TRBC2. Nested alpha and beta constant-region primers with the SP2 primer drove four PCR rounds on ligated cDNA. TCRdb ran MiXCR on the UMI-ligation and nested PCR reads and lists one entry per CDR3 protein. The repertoire has just over 80,000 distinct CDR3 sequences, 9% to 9.5% of them found once; the top ten carry less than 1.5%. The genes are TRBV29-1 and TRBJ1-2; 7 bases line up with TRBD1. What was sequenced was naive CD8+ T cells from blood. The clonotype was recovered from a human donor in good health. The CDR3 loop is CSVEGQGYGYTF. In DNA, the CDR3 is TGCAGCGTTGAAGGACAGGGATATGGCTACACCTTC.